The present TCR beta chain was sequenced within a study of regulatory T cells in long-lasting Graves disease. Study details: Persistent cases were those of Graves' disease that involved over 5 years of antithyroid drugs with positive TSH receptor antibodies.

Regarding time point: persistent/refractory GD, antithyroid drugs over 5 years with positive TRAb. Generation of the TCR library employed RNA extracted from PBMCs. A volume of roughly 8.4 milliliters of peripheral blood was collected in EDTA tubes. Arm-PCR of CDR3 regions and iRepertoire HTBI primers were used to build TCR beta libraries. MiXCR, run by TCRdb on the multiplex PCR reads, gives a single entry per CDR3 protein. Of 250,000 to 300,000 distinct CDR3 sequences in the sample, approximately 20% were seen once. About this clonotype: Its target is unknown.

Study-level findings and limits: Persistent Graves' patients showed less TCR diversity than newly diagnosed ones.

This CDR3 contains 15 residues. Germline V lookup: CDR1 LNHDA, CDR2 SQIVND (reference sequence). Trimming left V 3 bases short and J 0 bases short, with 8 bases between. The sequence was collected from a female donor with Graves disease. This chain connects TRBV19 to TRBJ2-2; D uncertain. Sequenced material: peripheral blood mononuclear cells (PBMCs), taken when the disease was refractory, from a patient treated with antithyroid drugs. This CDR3 reads CASSIRRPNTGELFF. DNA for the CDR3: TGTGCCAGTAGTATCCGCAGGCCGAACACCGGGGAGCTGTTTTTT.